The entry below describes one TCR beta chain. Its antigen is currently unknown. These data are taken from a study of shared clonotypes between healthy human individuals. The germline V gene has CDR1 MNHEY and CDR2 SVGAGI. This CDR3 spans 15 amino acids. V was shortened by 8 bases and J by 4 bases, with 15 bases between the two germline ends. Findings of the study overall: Compared with memory subsets, naive subsets generally had larger estimated richness.

Donors comprised only Caucasian adults living in Nashville, Tennessee. Generated by immunoSEQ multiplex PCR, the TCRdb table keeps only in-frame clones and is missing some. The table lists about 1,500,000 clones, around 97% of them singletons, with approximately 1% in the top ten. This chain uses TRBV6-5 with TRBJ2-6; D gene uncertain. Sequences were obtained from naive CD4+ T cells sorted from blood. Subset indicated: CD45RA+ positively selected. This sequence was found in a man aged 25 to 40 in good health. The CDR3 DNA follows: TGTGCCAGCCGTCGACGGGTCTCAGGGGCCAACGTCCTGACTTTC. As protein: CASRRRVSGANVLTF.